The rows below give T cell receptor beta chains drawn from one sample of a study of T cell repertoires in cytomegalovirus infection. Antigen specificity for these receptors is unknown. TCRdb recomputed calls from the reads with MiXCR, one row per CDR3 protein. This sample has hundreds of thousands of distinct CDR3 sequences, with about 27% found just once. The sequencing here drew on cultured PBMCs, taken from culture after CMV antigen stimulation. These receptors all come from a human donor in good health (CMV status not recorded). Some clones in this sample may be carry-over from other donors' samples. Each CDR3 is given with its conserved first and last residue. The D gene is left open where the match is weak. Size is stated for part of the rows, as once, few or many counts, or as a class when the clone is expanded.

>TRBV4-2|TRBJ1-4|.|few
TGTGCCAGCAGCCAAGAGTCAGGGTATAATGAAAAACTGTTTTTT
CASSQESGYNEKLFF
>TRBV19|TRBJ2-7|.|.
TGTGCCAGTAATGACCAACCCCGCGACGAGCAGTACTTC
CASNDQPRDEQYF
>TRBV27|TRBJ1-2|TRBD1|once
TGTGCCAGCAGTCTACTCCCGGGGACAGGGGAGGGCTACACCTTC
CASSLLPGTGEGYTF
>TRBV3-1|TRBJ2-5|TRBD2|.
TGTGCCAGCAGCGCCTTCCCCTTAGCGGGCCAAGAGACCCAGTACTTC
CASSAFPLAGQETQYF
>TRBV7-2|TRBJ2-7|.|many
TGTGCCAGCAGCTCCGCCTACGAGCAGTACTTC
CASSSAYEQYF
>TRBV6-1|TRBJ2-1|.|.
TGTGCCAGCAGTGGCAACCGGGGCTCCTCCTACAATGAGCAGTTCTTC
CASSGNRGSSYNEQFF
>TRBV7-2|TRBJ2-3|TRBD2|many
TGTGCCAGCAGCCCTATGGGAGCGGGAGACACAGATACGCAGTATTTT
CASSPMGAGDTDTQYF
>TRBV7-9|TRBJ2-1|.|.
TGTGCCAGCAGCGCCGTCTCAAATGAGCAGTTCTTC
CASSAVSNEQFF
>TRBV29-1|TRBJ2-3|.|.
TGCAGCGTTGAAGCCAGGGGGGCATATACGCAGTATTTT
CSVEARGAYTQYF
>TRBV2|TRBJ2-7|.|.
TGTGCCAGCAGTGCCCCTGTCTCCGGGGACGAGCAGTACTTC
CASSAPVSGDEQYF
>TRBV6-6|TRBJ2-7|TRBD1|.
TGTGCCAGCAGTACTTCAGGGGGCGGATTCTACGAGCAGTACTTC
CASSTSGGGFYEQYF
>TRBV3-1|TRBJ2-7|.|.
TGTGCCAGCAGCCAAGACTCCAGCTCCTACGAGCAGTACTTC
CASSQDSSSYEQYF
>TRBV19|TRBJ1-1|.|.
TGTGCCAGTAGTGATTCTTCGAACACTGAAGCTTTCTTT
CASSDSSNTEAFF
>TRBV7-9|TRBJ2-1|TRBD2|many
TGTGCCAGCAGCCCGCGGGGAGCGGGAGGTTACAATGAGCAGTTCTTC
CASSPRGAGGYNEQFF
>TRBV7-2|TRBJ2-5|TRBD1|.
TGTGCCAGCAGCTTTCACACAGGGGAGAAAGAGACCCAGTACTTC
CASSFHTGEKETQYF
>TRBV29-1|TRBJ1-4|.|.
TGCAGCGCTCAATCAGGGCCTCTTAATGAAAAACTGTTTTTT
CSAQSGPLNEKLFF
>TRBV20-1|TRBJ2-7|.|.
TGCAGTGCTAGGTATAAGGACAGAGCCTACGAGCAGTACTTC
CSARYKDRAYEQYF
>TRBV7-2|TRBJ2-2|TRBD2|few
TGTGCCAGCAGCTTAGCCTACCCGGGACTAGCGGGAGAGGCCGGGGAGCTGTTTTTT
CASSLAYPGLAGEAGELFF
>TRBV27|TRBJ2-1|TRBD2|.
TGTGCCAGCAGTTTATTAAGCGGGAGGGCCTACAATGAGCAGTTCTTC
CASSLLSGRAYNEQFF
>TRBV20-1|TRBJ2-7|.|.
TGCAGTGCTTGCCACACGGCAGGGGCGACCTACGAGCAGTACTTC
CSACHTAGATYEQYF
>TRBV11-3|TRBJ2-1|TRBD2|.
TGTGCCAGCAGCACCGGAGGAGGACTAGCGGGGCTTGAGCAGTTCTTC
CASSTGGGLAGLEQFF
>TRBV28|TRBJ1-3|.|.
TGTGCCAGCAGTTTATTACAGGGAATGAGGGGAAACACCATATATTTT
CASSLLQGMRGNTIYF
>TRBV7-9|TRBJ2-1|TRBD2|.
TGTGCCAGCAGCTTAGCTGGGCGGGAGGGCGGTGAGCAGTTCTTC
CASSLAGREGGEQFF
>TRBV4-2|TRBJ2-5|TRBD2|many
TGTGCCAGCAGCCAAGATCCTAAGGCTAGCGGGAGGGCCCAAGAGACCCAGTACTTC
CASSQDPKASGRAQETQYF
>TRBV5-4|TRBJ2-2|TRBD2|.
TGTGCCAGCAGCTCGACTAGCGGGGTAGCTACCGGGGAGCTGTTTTTT
CASSSTSGVATGELFF
>TRBV6-8|TRBJ1-3|.|few
TGTGCCAGCAGTTTGCTACAGGGAACAGGAAACACCATATATTTT
CASSLLQGTGNTIYF
>TRBV7-2|TRBJ2-4|.|many
TGTGCCAGCAGCTCTTACACGATCGCAGCCAAAAACATTCAGTACTTC
CASSSYTIAAKNIQYF
>TRBV9|TRBJ2-2|TRBD2|.
TGTGCCAGCAGCGTAGCTGGGGGGGGGAGCGGAGTAGCGGGCCGAAACACCGGGGAGCTGTTTTTT
CASSVAGGGSGVAGRNTGELFF
>TRBV4-1|TRBJ1-4|.|.
TGCGCCAGCAGCTACGGGTCGCAAAATGAAAAACTGTTTTTT
CASSYGSQNEKLFF
>TRBV16|TRBJ2-7|TRBD1|.
TGTGCCAGCAGCCAACGTTCGGGACAGGGGTACGAGCAGTACTTC
CASSQRSGQGYEQYF
>TRBV18|TRBJ1-4|.|few
TGTGCCAGCTCAGGTGCAACTAATGAAAAACTGTTTTTT
CASSGATNEKLFF
>TRBV29-1|TRBJ1-5|.|few
TGCAGCGCCGCATTGGGAATGAGCAATCAGCCCCAGCATTTT
CSAALGMSNQPQHF
>TRBV3-1|TRBJ1-2|.|many
TGTGCCAGCACCAACATCGGACAGATCTATGGCTACACCTTC
CASTNIGQIYGYTF
>TRBV7-8|TRBJ2-1|TRBD2|.
TGTGCCAGCAGCCTCGATAGACTAGCGGTTAATGAGCAGTTCTTC
CASSLDRLAVNEQFF
>TRBV11-2|TRBJ1-1|.|.
TGTGCCAGCAGCTCTGACAGAACGCGGGGTTTCTTT
CASSSDRTRGFF
>TRBV12-3/TRBV12-4|TRBJ1-2|.|few
TGTGCCAGCAGTCTGACTACCGCCCGACTACGGGACAAGCATGGCTACACCTTC
CASSLTTARLRDKHGYTF
>TRBV10-3|TRBJ2-7|.|.
TGTGCCATCAGTGAGGATAGCGGATCCTACGAGCAGTACTTC
CAISEDSGSYEQYF
>TRBV6-6|TRBJ1-2|TRBD1|.
TGTGCCAGCATATTAGGACAGGGGGTGAATGGCTACACCTTC
CASILGQGVNGYTF
>TRBV11-2|TRBJ2-5|TRBD1|.
TGTGCCAGCAGCTTATCGACAGGGGGCCAAGAGACCCAGTACTTC
CASSLSTGGQETQYF
>TRBV19|TRBJ2-2|.|.
TGTGCCAGTAGTATCTCCCGGGACGGGAACACCGGGGAGCTGTTTTTT
CASSISRDGNTGELFF
>TRBV20-1|TRBJ2-3|.|.
TGCAGTGCTAGAGATAGCGCCATCACAGATACGCAGTATTTT
CSARDSAITDTQYF
>TRBV28|TRBJ2-7|TRBD1|.
TGTGCCAGCAGCCCCCAGGGTAGGGGACAGGGATTCCCGTACTTC
CASSPQGRGQGFPYF
>TRBV6-6|TRBJ1-5|.|.
TGTGCCAGTACAATGGTTCCCGGCGGGCAGCCCCAGCATTTT
CASTMVPGGQPQHF
>TRBV2|TRBJ1-2|.|few
TGTGCCAGCAGTGAAATAGAGGACTATGGCTACACCTTC
CASSEIEDYGYTF
>TRBV3-1|TRBJ2-7|.|.
TGTGCCAGCAGCCAACTCACCTATAGCTACGAGCAGTACTTC
CASSQLTYSYEQYF
>TRBV4-1|TRBJ2-1|TRBD2|.
TGCGCCAGCAGCCAAGTGTCGGGAGGCAATGAGCAGTTCTTC
CASSQVSGGNEQFF
>TRBV7-6|TRBJ2-1|TRBD2|many
TGTGCCAGCAGCTTCGGACTAGCGGGGGGAAGCAATGAGCAGTTCTTC
CASSFGLAGGSNEQFF